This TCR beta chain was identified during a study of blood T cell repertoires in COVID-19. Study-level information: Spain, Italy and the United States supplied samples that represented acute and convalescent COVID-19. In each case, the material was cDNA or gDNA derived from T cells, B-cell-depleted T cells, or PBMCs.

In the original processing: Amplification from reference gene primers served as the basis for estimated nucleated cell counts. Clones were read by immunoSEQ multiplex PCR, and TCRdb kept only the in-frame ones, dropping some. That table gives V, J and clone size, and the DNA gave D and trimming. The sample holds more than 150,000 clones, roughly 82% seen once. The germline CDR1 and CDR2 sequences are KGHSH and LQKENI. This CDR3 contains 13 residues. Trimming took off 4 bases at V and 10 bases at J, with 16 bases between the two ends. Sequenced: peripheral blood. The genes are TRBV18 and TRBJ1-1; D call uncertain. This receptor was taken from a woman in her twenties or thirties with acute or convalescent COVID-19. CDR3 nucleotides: TGTGCCAGCTCACTTACCGGGTCGCCCGGAGCTTTCTTT. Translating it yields CASSLTGSPGAFF.